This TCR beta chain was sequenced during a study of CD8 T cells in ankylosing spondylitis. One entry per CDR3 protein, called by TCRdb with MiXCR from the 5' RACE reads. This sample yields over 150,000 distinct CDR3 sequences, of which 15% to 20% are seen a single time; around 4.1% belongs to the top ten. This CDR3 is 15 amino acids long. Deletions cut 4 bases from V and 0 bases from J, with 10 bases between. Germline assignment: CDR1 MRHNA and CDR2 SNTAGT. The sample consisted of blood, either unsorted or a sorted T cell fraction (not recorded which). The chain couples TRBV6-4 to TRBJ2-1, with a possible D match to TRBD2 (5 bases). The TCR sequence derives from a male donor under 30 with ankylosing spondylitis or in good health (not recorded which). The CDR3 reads CASSAAASSYNEQFF. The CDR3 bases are TGTGCCAGCAGTGCAGCGGCCAGCTCCTACAATGAGCAGTTCTTC.